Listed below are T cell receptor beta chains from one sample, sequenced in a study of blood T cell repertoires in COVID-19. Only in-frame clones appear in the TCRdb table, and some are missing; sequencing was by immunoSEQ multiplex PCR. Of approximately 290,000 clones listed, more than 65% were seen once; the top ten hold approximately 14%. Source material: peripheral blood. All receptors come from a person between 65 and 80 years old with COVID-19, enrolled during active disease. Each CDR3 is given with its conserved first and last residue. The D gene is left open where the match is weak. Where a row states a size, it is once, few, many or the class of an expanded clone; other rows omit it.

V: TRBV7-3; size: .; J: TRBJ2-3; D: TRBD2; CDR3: CASSLAASGRGRDTQYF; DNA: TGTGCCAGCAGCTTAGCGGCTAGCGGGAGAGGAAGAGATACGCAGTATTTT
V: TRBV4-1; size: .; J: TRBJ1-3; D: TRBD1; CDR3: CASSQGYRDRGSGNTIYF; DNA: TGCGCCAGCAGCCAAGGCTACCGGGACAGGGGCTCTGGAAACACCATATATTTT
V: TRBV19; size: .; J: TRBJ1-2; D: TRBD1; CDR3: CASSIRTGESSNIVYGYTF; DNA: TGTGCCAGTAGTATTCGGACAGGGGAAAGTTCTAACATCGTGTATGGCTACACCTTC
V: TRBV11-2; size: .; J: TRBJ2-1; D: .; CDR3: CASSLGSGPYNEQFF; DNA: TGTGCCAGCAGCTTAGGAAGCGGGCCCTACAATGAGCAGTTCTTC
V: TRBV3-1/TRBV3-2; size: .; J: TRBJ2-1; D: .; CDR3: CASSQAAGASNEQFF; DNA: TGTGCCAGCAGCCAAGCAGCTGGAGCAAGCAATGAGCAGTTCTTC
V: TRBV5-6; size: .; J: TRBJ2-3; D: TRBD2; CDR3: CASSLRTSGSIGTDTQYF; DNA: TGTGCCAGCAGCCTACGGACTAGCGGGAGTATTGGGACAGATACGCAGTATTTT
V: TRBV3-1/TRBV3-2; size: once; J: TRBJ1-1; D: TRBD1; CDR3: CASSQARQGEAFF; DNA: TGTGCCAGCAGCCAGGCGAGACAGGGGGAAGCTTTCTTT
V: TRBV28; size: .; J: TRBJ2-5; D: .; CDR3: CASRGSLRETQYF; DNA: TGTGCCAGCAGAGGGAGTTTAAGAGAGACCCAGTACTTC
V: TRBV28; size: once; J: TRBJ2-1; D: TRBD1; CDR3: CASTLDRGNYNEQFF; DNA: TGTGCCAGCACCCTCGACAGGGGGAACTACAATGAGCAGTTCTTC
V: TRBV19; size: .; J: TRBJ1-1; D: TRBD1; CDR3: CASSTWDRGLNTEAFF; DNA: TGTGCCAGTAGTACCTGGGACAGGGGGCTTAACACTGAAGCTTTCTTT
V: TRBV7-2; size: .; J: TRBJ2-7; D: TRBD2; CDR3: CASSKLSSGTYEQYF; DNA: TGTGCCAGCAGCAAGCTTTCTAGCGGGACCTACGAGCAGTACTTC
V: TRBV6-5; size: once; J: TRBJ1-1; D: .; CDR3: CASSYGRTETEAFF; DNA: TGTGCCAGCAGTTACGGAAGGACAGAGACTGAAGCTTTCTTT
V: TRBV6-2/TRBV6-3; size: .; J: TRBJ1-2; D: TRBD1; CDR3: CASSYSKTGTNYGYTF; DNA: TGTGCCAGCAGTTACTCCAAGACAGGGACTAACTATGGCTACACCTTC
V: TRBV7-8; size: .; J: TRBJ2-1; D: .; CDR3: CASSQRSFGRTNEQFF; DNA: TGTGCCAGCAGCCAAAGGTCGTTCGGGAGAACAAATGAGCAGTTCTTC
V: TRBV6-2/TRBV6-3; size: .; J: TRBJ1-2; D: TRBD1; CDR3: CASSSGQGAGGYTF; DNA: TGTGCCAGCAGTTCCGGACAGGGGGCCGGTGGCTACACCTTC
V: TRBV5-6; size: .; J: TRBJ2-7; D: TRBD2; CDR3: CASRGGYEQYF; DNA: TGTGCCAGCAGGGGGGGGTACGAGCAGTACTTC
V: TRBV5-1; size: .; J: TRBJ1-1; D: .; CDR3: CASSLDGGDTEAFF; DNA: TGCGCCAGCAGCTTGGACGGGGGGGACACTGAAGCTTTCTTT
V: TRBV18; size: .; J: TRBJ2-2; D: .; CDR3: CASSPAGNTGELFF; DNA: TGTGCCAGCTCACCGGCAGGGAACACCGGGGAGCTGTTTTTT
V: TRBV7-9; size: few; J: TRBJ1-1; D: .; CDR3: CASSSSTQGFTEAFF; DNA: TGTGCCAGCAGCTCATCAACACAGGGCTTCACTGAAGCTTTCTTT
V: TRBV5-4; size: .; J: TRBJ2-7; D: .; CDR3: CASSSQGGSYEQYF; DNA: TGTGCCAGCAGCTCGCAGGGGGGTTCCTACGAGCAGTACTTC
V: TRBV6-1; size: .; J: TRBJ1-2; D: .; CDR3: CASSERRAAYGYTF; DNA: TGTGCCAGCAGTGAACGGCGGGCAGCTTATGGCTACACCTTC
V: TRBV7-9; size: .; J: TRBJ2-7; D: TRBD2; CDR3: CASSSTSGSSGQYF; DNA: TGTGCCAGCAGCTCAACTAGCGGGAGTAGCGGGCAGTACTTC
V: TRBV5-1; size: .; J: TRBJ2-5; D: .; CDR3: CASSLRGTRQETQYF; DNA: TGCGCCAGCAGCTTGAGAGGTACCAGACAAGAGACCCAGTACTTC
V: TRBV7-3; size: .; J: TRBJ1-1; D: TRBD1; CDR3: CASSSTTGSGTEAFF; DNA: TGTGCCAGCAGCTCTACGACAGGGTCTGGCACTGAAGCTTTCTTT
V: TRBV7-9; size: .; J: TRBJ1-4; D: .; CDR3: CASSQPGANEKLFF; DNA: TGTGCCAGCAGCCAACCAGGGGCTAATGAAAAACTGTTTTTT
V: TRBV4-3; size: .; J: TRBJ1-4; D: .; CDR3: CASSQVYRVKNEKLFF; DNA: TGCGCCAGCAGCCAGGTATACAGAGTAAAGAATGAAAAACTGTTTTTT
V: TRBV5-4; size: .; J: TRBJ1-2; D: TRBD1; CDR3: CASSRTGVEGYTF; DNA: TGTGCCAGCAGCCGGACAGGAGTAGAGGGCTACACCTTC
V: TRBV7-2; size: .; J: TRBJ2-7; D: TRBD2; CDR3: CASSMGLISSYEQYF; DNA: TGTGCCAGCAGCATGGGACTAATCAGCTCCTACGAGCAGTACTTC
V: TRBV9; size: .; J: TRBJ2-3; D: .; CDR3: CASSVGRGNVGDTQYF; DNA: TGTGCCAGCAGCGTAGGGCGAGGGAATGTGGGAGATACGCAGTATTTT
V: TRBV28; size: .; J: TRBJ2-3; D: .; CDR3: CASTPPWDKRADTQYF; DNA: TGTGCCAGCACCCCACCGTGGGACAAAAGGGCAGATACGCAGTATTTT
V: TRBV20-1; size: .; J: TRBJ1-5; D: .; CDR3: CSASIEGLAPQHF; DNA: TGCAGTGCTAGTATCGAGGGTCTTGCGCCCCAGCATTTT
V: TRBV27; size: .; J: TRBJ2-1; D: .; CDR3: CASSLSTSPLSYNEQFF; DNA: TGTGCCAGCAGTTTATCTACCTCTCCACTAAGCTACAATGAGCAGTTCTTC
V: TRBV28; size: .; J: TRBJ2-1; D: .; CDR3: CASRTGVHPNEQFF; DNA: TGTGCCAGCAGAACGGGAGTGCACCCCAATGAGCAGTTCTTC
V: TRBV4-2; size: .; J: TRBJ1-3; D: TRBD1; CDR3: CASSQLAGTGAGNTIYF; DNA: TGTGCCAGCAGCCAGCTTGCCGGGACAGGGGCTGGAAACACCATATATTTT
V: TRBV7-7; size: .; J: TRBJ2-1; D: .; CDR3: CASSPAGAAYNEQFF; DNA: TGTGCCAGCAGCCCGGCGGGGGCTGCCTACAATGAGCAGTTCTTC
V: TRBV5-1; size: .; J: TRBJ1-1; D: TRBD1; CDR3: CASSLAIGDRGQAFF; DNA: TGCGCCAGCAGCTTGGCAATCGGGGACAGGGGGCAAGCTTTCTTT
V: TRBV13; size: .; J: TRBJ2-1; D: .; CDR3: CASSLAESSEQFF; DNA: TGTGCCAGCAGCTTAGCTGAGAGTTCTGAGCAGTTCTTC
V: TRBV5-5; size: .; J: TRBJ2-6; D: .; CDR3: CASSGMQGLVSGANVLTF; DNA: TGTGCCAGCAGCGGGATGCAGGGGCTAGTCTCTGGGGCCAACGTCCTGACTTTC
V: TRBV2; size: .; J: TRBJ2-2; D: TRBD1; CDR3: CASSHDRAHTGELFF; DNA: TGTGCCAGCAGCCATGACAGGGCCCACACCGGGGAGCTGTTTTTT
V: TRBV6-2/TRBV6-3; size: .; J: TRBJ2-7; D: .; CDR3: CASSTDPASSYEQYF; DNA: TGTGCCAGCAGCACAGACCCGGCGAGCTCCTACGAGCAGTACTTC
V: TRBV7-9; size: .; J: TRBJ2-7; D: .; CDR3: CASSLGGLAGHEQYF; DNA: TGTGCCAGCAGCTTAGGAGGTCTAGCCGGGCACGAGCAGTACTTC
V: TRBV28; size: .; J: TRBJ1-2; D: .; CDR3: CASSPSGRSFYGYTF; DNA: TGTGCCAGCAGTCCCTCAGGGCGGTCGTTCTATGGCTACACCTTC
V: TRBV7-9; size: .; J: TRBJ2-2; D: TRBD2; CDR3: CASSQGLDEGGELFF; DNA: TGTGCCAGCAGCCAAGGACTAGATGAAGGCGGGGAGCTGTTTTTT
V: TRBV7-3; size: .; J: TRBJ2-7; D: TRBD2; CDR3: CASSLAGGPYEQYF; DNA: TGTGCCAGCAGCTTGGCGGGGGGGCCCTACGAGCAGTACTTC
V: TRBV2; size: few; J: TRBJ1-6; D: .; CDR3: CASKAGQGGVYNSPLHF; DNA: TGTGCCAGCAAGGCGGGCCAAGGGGGGGTCTATAATTCACCCCTCCACTTT
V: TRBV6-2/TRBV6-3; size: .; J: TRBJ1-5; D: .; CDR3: CASSKTGFGGNQPQHF; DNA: TGTGCCAGCAGTAAAACAGGGTTTGGGGGCAATCAGCCCCAGCATTTT
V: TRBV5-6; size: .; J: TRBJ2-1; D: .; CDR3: CASSLYAYNEQFF; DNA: TGTGCCAGCAGTTTGTATGCCTACAATGAGCAGTTCTTC
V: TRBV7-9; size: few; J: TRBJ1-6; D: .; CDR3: CASTLGGDNSPLHF; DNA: TGTGCCAGCACCTTGGGCGGCGATAATTCACCCCTCCACTTT
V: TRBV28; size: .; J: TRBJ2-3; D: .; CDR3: CASSSPIRASTGDTQYF; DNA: TGTGCCAGCAGCTCCCCCATCCGGGCCTCAACGGGGGATACGCAGTATTTT
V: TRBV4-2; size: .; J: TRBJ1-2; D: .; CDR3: CASSQDRRDHYGYTF; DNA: TGTGCCAGCAGCCAAGATCGCCGGGATCACTATGGCTACACCTTC
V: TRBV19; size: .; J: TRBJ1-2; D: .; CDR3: CASSIRVGYGYTF; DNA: TGTGCCAGTAGCATCAGGGTCGGCTATGGCTACACCTTC
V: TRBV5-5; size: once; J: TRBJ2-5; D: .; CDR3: CASSLGGQYYQETQYF; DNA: TGTGCCAGCAGCTTAGGGGGTCAATACTACCAAGAGACCCAGTACTTC
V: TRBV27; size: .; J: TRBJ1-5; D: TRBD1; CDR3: CASSLIRGHAQHF; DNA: TGTGCCAGCAGTTTAATCAGGGGGCATGCCCAGCATTTT
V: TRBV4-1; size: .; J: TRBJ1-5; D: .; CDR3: CASSQDVGGYGNQPQHF; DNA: TGCGCCAGCAGCCAAGACGTGGGGGGGTATGGCAATCAGCCCCAGCATTTT
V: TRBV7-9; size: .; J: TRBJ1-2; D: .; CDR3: CASSSLAGLHGYTF; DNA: TGTGCCAGCAGCTCCCTAGCAGGTCTCCATGGCTACACCTTC
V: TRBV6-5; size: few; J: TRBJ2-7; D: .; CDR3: CASRYLGLHDEQYF; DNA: TGTGCCAGCAGGTACTTGGGCCTACACGACGAGCAGTACTTC
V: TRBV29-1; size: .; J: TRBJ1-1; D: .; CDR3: CSVPKLTEAFF; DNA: TGCAGCGTTCCTAAGCTTACTGAAGCTTTCTTT
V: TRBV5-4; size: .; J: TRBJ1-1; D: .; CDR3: CASSLDLGTENTEAFF; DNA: TGTGCCAGCAGCTTGGATTTGGGCACCGAGAACACTGAAGCTTTCTTT
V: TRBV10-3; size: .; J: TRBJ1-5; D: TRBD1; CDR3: CAINLRGQLVPLSNQPQHF; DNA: TGTGCCATCAACCTTAGGGGACAGTTAGTACCGTTGAGCAATCAGCCCCAGCATTTT